Each of the 9 T cell receptor beta chains below was sequenced from the same sample in a study of beta chain features in type 1 diabetes. Study outcomes and limitations: For Type 1 diabetes patients, all four CD4+ subsets carried TCRB CDR3s that were moderately but significantly shorter.

What was sequenced were expressed TCRB transcripts, since all of the isolated RNA had been reverse transcribed. The repertoire was sequenced with immunoSEQ multiplex PCR; TCRdb's copy has only in-frame clones and lacks some. The sample includes some 150,000 clones, around 13% of them seen just once. Their target antigens are unknown. Sequenced: central memory CD4+ T cells from blood. These receptors all stem from a man younger than 35 with type 1 diabetes.

This clone was counted between two and nine times. The chain employs TRBV7-9 and TRBJ1-5, with TRBD1 matching over 7 bases. The CDR3 is 15 residues long. CDR1 and CDR2 from the germline V gene are SEHNR and FQNEAQ (reference sequence). With V trimmed by 5 bases and J by 2 bases, 6 bases remained unmatched. The DNA of the CDR3 is TGTGCCAGCAGCCGTCAGGGGGGAGGCAATCAGCCCCAGCATTTT. Its translation: CASSRQGGGNQPQHF.

The chain couples TRBV28 to TRBJ1-1; D is uncertain. Between the trimmed V and J ends, which lost 8 bases and 0 bases, there was a span of 7 bases. The CDR3 runs to 12 residues. Per germline, CDR1 MDHEN and CDR2 SYDVKM. CDR3 sequence reads: CASFRMNTEAFF. The CDR3 bases are TGTGCCAGCTTCAGGATGAACACTGAAGCTTTCTTT.

This sequence joins TRBV7-2 and TRBJ2-5; D is ambiguous. This CDR3 region has 12 residues. Germline V CDR1 and CDR2: SGHTA, FQGNSA. The ends were cut back, 5 bases at V and 11 bases at J, with 15 bases in the middle. The CDR3: CASSPFLGWQYF. CDR3 DNA: TGTGCCAGCAGCCCCTTCCTTGGATGGCAGTACTTC.

The genes are TRBV4-1 and TRBJ2-7, with no clear D. This CDR3 is 13 amino acids long. From germline, CDR1 is MGHRA and CDR2 YSYEKL. Deletions cut 2 bases from V and 1 base from J, with 6 bases between. The CDR3 sequence: CASSQLQSYEQYF. As DNA, the CDR3 is TGCGCCAGCAGCCAACTTCAGTCCTACGAGCAGTACTTC.

The V call is TRBV6-5, the J call TRBJ2-2, with D hard to call. V lost 2 bases to trimming and J lost 2 bases, with 12 bases between them. This CDR3 contains 16 residues. Germline V gene data show CDR1 as MNHEY and CDR2 as SVGAGI. DNA for the CDR3: TGTGCCAGCAGTTACGCGGTACAGTTTAACACCGGGGAGCTGTTTTTT. Encoded protein: CASSYAVQFNTGELFF.

This rearrangement joins TRBV18 to TRBJ2-5, with a possible D match to TRBD2 (6 bases). CDR3 length: 15 amino acids. Trimming pared 7 bases from V and 4 bases from J, leaving 19 bases between. From germline, CDR1 is KGHSH and CDR2 LQKENI. CDR3 DNA: TGTGCCAGCTGTCGGGACCTAGCGATCATAGAGACCCAGTACTTC. Its protein product is CASCRDLAIIETQYF.

This clone has more than one count but fewer than ten. V gene TRBV29-1 combines with J gene TRBJ2-7; 7 bases align to TRBD1. Trimming took 7 bases from V and 6 from J; bases not matched to a gene: 9. Germline V gene sequence: CDR1 SQVTM, CDR2 ANQGSEA. This CDR3 contains 12 residues. CDR3 nucleotide sequence: TGCAGCGCCAACTCACAGGGGAGCGAGCAGTACTTC. Its protein product is CSANSQGSEQYF.

The V call is TRBV7-9, the J call TRBJ1-5; no definite D call. There are 14 residues in the CDR3. The V gene's germline CDR1 is SEHNR and CDR2 FQNEAQ (reference sequence). Trimming pared 5 bases from V and 7 bases from J, leaving 15 bases between. The CDR3 region is CASSPLDTVQPQHF. The DNA of the CDR3 is TGTGCCAGCAGCCCCCTTGACACCGTCCAGCCCCAGCATTTT.

V usage is TRBV6-1 and J usage is TRBJ1-1; the match to TRBD1 covers 8 bases. V gave up 3 bases and J gave up 6 bases; unmatched junction bases: 3. There are 13 residues in the CDR3. Per germline, CDR1 MNHNS and CDR2 SASEGT. The CDR3 bases are TGTGCCAGCAGTGATGGACAGGGATCTGAAGCTTTCTTT. Protein product: CASSDGQGSEAFF.